This T cell receptor (beta chain) comes out of a study of blood T cell repertoires in COVID-19. As for the study in general: Material from acute and convalescent COVID-19 was sourced from the United States, Italy and Spain. The cDNA or gDNA used as material had been derived from T cells, B-cell-depleted T cells, or PBMCs.

TCRdb's copy holds only in-frame clones and misses some; the assay was immunoSEQ multiplex PCR. The sample has around 86,000 clones, more than 75% seen once. This CDR3 spans 16 amino acids. V was clipped by 4 bases and J by 7 bases, with 17 bases between them. Per the germline V gene, CDR1 is LGHDT and CDR2 is YNNKEL (reference sequence). This sequence joins TRBV3-1 (or the pseudogene TRBV3-2) and TRBJ1-6, with D perhaps TRBD1 (6 bases). This TCR was recovered from a woman older than 75 with acute or convalescent COVID-19. Sequencing used peripheral blood. DNA of the CDR3: TGTGCCAGCAGCCTAGGAGCTACAGGGACGAATTCACCCCTCCACTTT. Encoded protein: CASSLGATGTNSPLHF.